A selection of T cell receptor beta chains follows, all from one sample in a study of blood T cell repertoires in COVID-19. Method: immunoSEQ multiplex PCR; TCRdb's copy keeps in-frame clones and lacks some. The sample lists roughly 180,000 clones, approximately 94% seen once, with 0.76% in the top ten. Sequencing was performed on peripheral blood. The receptor set was obtained from a man under 40 with COVID-19, enrolled during active disease. Both conserved end residues are part of each CDR3.

J,V,CDR3
TRBJ1-6,TRBV27,CASGQGWDSPLHF
TRBJ2-1,TRBV11-2,CASSLEWRLAGGKTIEQFF
TRBJ2-7,TRBV6-6,CASSYSLGGHEQYF
TRBJ2-1,TRBV3-1/TRBV3-2,CASSHPRALAGDSYNEQFF
TRBJ1-2,TRBV7-9,CASSLNGGSPEGYTF
TRBJ2-5,TRBV2,CASSEPQRGIETQYF
TRBJ2-7,TRBV6-5,CASSYSGGSGEQYF
TRBJ1-1,TRBV6-6,CASSSSPLGQGAGNTEAFF
TRBJ2-1,TRBV2,CASRQGAGYNEQFF
TRBJ1-3,TRBV6-1,CASSEGYSGNTIYF
TRBJ1-5,TRBV7-9,CASSSGQGGSNQPQHF
TRBJ2-1,TRBV6-4,CASSDPTGPSGNEQFF
TRBJ1-4,TRBV5-1,CASSLEGHRGQEKLFF
TRBJ2-7,TRBV7-3,CASSLSAGGPERQYF
TRBJ1-4,TRBV12-3/TRBV12-4,CASSEQGREKLFF
TRBJ2-2,TRBV4-2,CASSLGTRMNTGELFF
TRBJ2-7,TRBV5-4,CASSLPGLDSYEQYF
TRBJ1-2,TRBV5-1,CASSLTRSGGLGGYTF
TRBJ1-1,TRBV5-6,CASSLVRGTGLMNTEAFF
TRBJ2-1,TRBV6-5,CASSYSAGGQDEQFF
TRBJ1-2,TRBV5-6,CASSFLGQGKGYTF
TRBJ1-2,TRBV2,CASILGTGFGYTF
TRBJ1-2,TRBV7-9,CASRTGTGNYGYTF
TRBJ2-1,TRBV18,CASSPRRDPSSSEQFF
TRBJ1-5,TRBV10-2,CASSERGLSNQPQHF
TRBJ1-1,TRBV15,CATSRVAVSNTEAFF
TRBJ2-7,TRBV6-6,CASSYGQLYEQYF
TRBJ2-2,TRBV3-1/TRBV3-2,CASSQDTNTGELFF
TRBJ2-5,TRBV7-2,CASSRQETQYF
TRBJ1-2,TRBV30,CAWSLLYGYTF
TRBJ1-2,TRBV5-3,CARSGRQGLEGYTF
TRBJ1-2,TRBV6-1,CASSEQAGVDYGYTF
TRBJ1-2,TRBV9,CASSAGQGGRGYTF
TRBJ2-5,TRBV4-1,CASSRSWTGVTQETQYF
TRBJ1-1,TRBV7-9,CASSPMAGMNTEAFF
TRBJ2-7,TRBV27,CASRDGRGISYEQYF
TRBJ2-7,TRBV5-6,CASSLLEEQYF
TRBJ2-1,TRBV5-6,CASSPLTVYNEQFF
TRBJ2-5,TRBV7-9,CASSPPASGGLQETQYF
TRBJ2-5,TRBV29-1,CSVETNLQETQYF
TRBJ2-7,TRBV5-6,CASSLEAVTGFHEQYF
TRBJ1-3,TRBV13,CASSFGDPGNTIYF
TRBJ1-2,TRBV19,CASSNPGSPYGYTF
TRBJ1-4,TRBV11-2,CASSTWTALDEKLFF
TRBJ1-4,TRBV18,CASSPGGMLFF
TRBJ2-7,TRBV5-1,CASRAGTGFSYEQYF
TRBJ2-5,TRBV4-1,CASSQVRASGSQETQYF
TRBJ1-2,TRBV5-6,CASSLDNRGLRGYTF
TRBJ1-4,TRBV13,CASSVQGTNEKLFF
TRBJ1-1,TRBV13,CASSLVGFSTEAFF
TRBJ1-2,TRBV5-1,CASSLGWTGANYGYTF
TRBJ1-3,TRBV19,CASSSGISGNTIYF
TRBJ2-7,TRBV11-2,CASSLDVGGREQYF
TRBJ2-1,TRBV6-4,CASSESQGSYNEQFF
TRBJ2-5,TRBV12-1,CASSFGLAGGVETQYF
TRBJ2-5,TRBV10-3,CAISERDRQETQYF
TRBJ2-5,TRBV5-1,CASSLSSGGVRETQYF